A single sample gave rise to the 7 T cell receptor beta chains below, sequenced in a study of T cell repertoires in cytomegalovirus infection. TCRdb reprocessed the reads via MiXCR and lists one record per CDR3 protein. The table lists about a million distinct CDR3 sequences, approximately 30% of them singletons. The antigens of these receptors remain unknown. Specimen: cultured CD8+ T cells from PBMCs, collected from culture after CMV antigen stimulation. The receptors derive from a human donor in good health (CMV status not recorded). Some clones in this sample may be carry-over from other donors' samples.

The V gene is TRBV28, the J gene TRBJ1-6, with D maybe TRBD1 (5 bases). The germline CDR1 and CDR2 sequences are MDHEN and SYDVKM. The CDR3 consists of 15 residues. V dropped 3 bases and J dropped 6 bases, with 12 bases sitting between them. CDR3 amino acids: CASSLWRQGNSPLHF. Here the CDR3 DNA reads TGTGCCAGCAGTTTGTGGCGGCAGGGTAATTCACCCCTCCACTTT.

V gene TRBV6-1 combines with J gene TRBJ2-3, with a possible D match to TRBD2 (5 bases). CDR3 size: 13 residues. CDR1 and CDR2 from the germline V gene are MNHNS and SASEGT. Trimming cost V 4 bases and J 6 bases, with 11 bases left between them. CDR3 loop: CASSGSGGDTQYF. CDR3 nucleotide sequence: TGTGCCAGCAGTGGGTCTGGCGGGGATACGCAGTATTTT.

The chain combines TRBV7-6 with TRBJ2-3; a possible D gene is TRBD2 (5 bases). Per germline, CDR1 SGHVS and CDR2 FNYEAQ. Trimming shortened V by 3 bases and J by 0 bases, and 13 bases separated the two germline ends. The CDR3 has 16 amino acids. CDR3: CASSLDFLSSTDTQYF. The CDR3 DNA reads as TGTGCCAGCAGCTTGGACTTCCTCTCTAGCACAGATACGCAGTATTTT. Full variable domain (missing parts from reference TRBV7-6 and TRBJ2-3): GAGVSQSPRYKVTKRGQDVALRCDPISGHVSLYWYRQALGQGPEFLTYFNYEAQQDKSGLPNDRFSAERPEGSISTLTIQRTEQRDSAMYRCASSLDFLSSTDTQYFGPGTRLTVL.

This clonotype turned up a few times. The rearrangement uses TRBV7-6 and TRBJ2-5; 9 bases agree with TRBD1. V trimming: 1 base; J trimming: 4 bases; junction bases outside the gene matches: 13. The V gene's germline CDR1 is SGHVS and CDR2 FNYEAQ. This CDR3 spans 18 amino acids. Here the CDR3 reads CASSLVRDFTGGGETQYF. For the CDR3, the DNA is TGTGCCAGCAGCTTAGTTCGAGACTTTACAGGGGGCGGAGAGACCCAGTACTTC.

The chain employs TRBV29-1 and TRBJ1-1; D remains unclear. Deletions cut 4 bases from V and 5 bases from J, with 14 bases between. Germline V gene data show CDR1 as SQVTM and CDR2 as ANQGSEA. The CDR3 is 13 amino acids. The CDR3 DNA follows: TGCAGCGTTGGAAGGGTTGGCGGGACTGAAGCTTTCTTT. The encoded protein is CSVGRVGGTEAFF.

The chain couples TRBV12-3 or TRBV12-4 to TRBJ2-5, with D perhaps given as TRBD1 or TRBD2 (6 bases each). V lost 0 bases and J lost 9, with 14 bases in between. The CDR3 length is 14 residues. The DNA for the CDR3 is TGTGCCAGCAGTTTAGCGGGGGGCTACCCGGCCCAGTACTTC. It is translated as CASSLAGGYPAQYF.

The table lists this clonotype with a few counts. The gene calls are TRBV28 and TRBJ2-3, with 9 nucleotides matching TRBD2. Trimming cost V 5 bases and J 4 bases; bases outside gene matches: 10. Germline CDR1 MDHEN, CDR2 SYDVKM. This CDR3 spans 16 amino acids. CDR3 loop: CASSPPGGGEADTQYF. CDR3 coding DNA: TGTGCCAGCAGTCCTCCGGGCGGGGGGGAGGCAGATACGCAGTATTTT.